This T cell receptor (beta chain) was sequenced for a study of T-cell reconstitution after alpha-beta-depleted transplantation in children. General study findings and limits: High day-60 TCRbeta diversity in some patients came from surviving recipient T cells and thymic progenitors. Two months or so post-transplant, alpha-beta T cells reportedly derived from several hundred expanded graft clones. A year post-transplant, T-cell counts and diversity derived mostly from newly produced T cells.

The V gene end was trimmed by 4 bases and the J gene end by 0 bases; junction bases not matched to a gene: 6. There are 16 residues in the CDR3. This clonotype appeared a few times. Its specificity is not known. The TCRbeta library was prepared with unique molecular identifiers. TCRdb independently ran MiXCR on the PCR reads; one entry per CDR3 protein. The table includes 250,000 to 400,000 distinct CDR3 sequences, roughly 21% detected once. The rearrangement links TRBV12-3 or TRBV12-4 to TRBJ2-1; the match to TRBD2 covers 7 bases. The TCR originated in a male patient younger than 18 who had a stem cell transplant for acute lymphoblastic leukemia, so the T cells may come from the graft donor. The material was PBMCs, mostly from graft donor cells, obtained 180 days after TCRalphabeta/CD19-depleted stem cell transplant. DNA for the CDR3: TGTGCCAGCAGTTCTATCGCGGGAGCCTCCTACAATGAGCAGTTCTTC. This translates into CASSSIAGASYNEQFF.